This TCR beta chain was sequenced in a study of T cell responses to AZD1222 COVID-19 vaccine. Profiling relied on immunoSEQ multiplex PCR, and the TCRdb table lists in-frame clones only, not all of them. The sample has 160,000 or so clones; around nine tenths are singletons. Trimming stripped 5 bases from V and 1 base from J, with 10 bases between. CDR3 length: 14 residues. Germline V gene sequence: CDR1 MNHEY, CDR2 SMNVEV (reference sequence). This receptor was obtained from an adult in good health. The material was peripheral blood, obtained on day 0 of AZD1222 vaccination. The V call is TRBV27, the J call TRBJ2-3; D not certain. The CDR3 nucleotides read TGTGCCAGCAGTCCTCGTATGGGCACAGATACGCAGTATTTT. Translation gives CASSPRMGTDTQYF.